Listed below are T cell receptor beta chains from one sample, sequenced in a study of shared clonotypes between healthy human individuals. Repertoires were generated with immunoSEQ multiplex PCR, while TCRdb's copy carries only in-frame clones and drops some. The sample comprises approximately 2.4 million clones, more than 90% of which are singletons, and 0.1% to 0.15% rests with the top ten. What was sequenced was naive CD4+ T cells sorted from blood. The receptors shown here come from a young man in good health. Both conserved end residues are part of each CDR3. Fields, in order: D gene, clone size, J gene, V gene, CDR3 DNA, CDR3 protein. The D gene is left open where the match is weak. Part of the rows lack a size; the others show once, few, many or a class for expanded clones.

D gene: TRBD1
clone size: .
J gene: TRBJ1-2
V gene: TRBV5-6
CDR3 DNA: TGTGCCAGCAGCCTGGGACAGCGGAACGGCTATGGCTACACCTTC
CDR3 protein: CASSLGQRNGYGYTF

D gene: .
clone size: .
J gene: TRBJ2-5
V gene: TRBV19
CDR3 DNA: TGTGCCAGTAGTATCCTTAGGACGGATCAAGAGACCCAGTACTTC
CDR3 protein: CASSILRTDQETQYF

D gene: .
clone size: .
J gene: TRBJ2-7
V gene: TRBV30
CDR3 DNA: TGTGCCTGGAGTGAACAGGGCTTTCTCTACGAGCAGTACTTC
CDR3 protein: CAWSEQGFLYEQYF

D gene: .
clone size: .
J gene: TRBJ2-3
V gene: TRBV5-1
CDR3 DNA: TGCGCCAGCAGCTTGTCGGCAGGGGAGACAGATACGCAGTATTTT
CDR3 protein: CASSLSAGETDTQYF

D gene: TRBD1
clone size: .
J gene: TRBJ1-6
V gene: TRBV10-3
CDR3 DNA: TGTGCCATCAGTGAGGACAGGGTAAATTCACCCCTCCACTTT
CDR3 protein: CAISEDRVNSPLHF

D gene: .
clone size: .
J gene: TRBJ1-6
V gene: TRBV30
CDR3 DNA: TGTGCCTGGAAGGTTCGGAGGAGCTCCTATAATTCACCCCTCCACTTT
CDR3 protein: CAWKVRRSSYNSPLHF

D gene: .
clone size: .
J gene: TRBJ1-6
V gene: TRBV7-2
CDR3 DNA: TGTGCCAGCAGCCTGTCTGGACACATCCCACCCCTCCACTTT
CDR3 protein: CASSLSGHIPPLHF

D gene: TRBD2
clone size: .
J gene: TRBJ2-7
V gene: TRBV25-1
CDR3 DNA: TGTGCCAGCAGTGTTCGGGGGGGCCCCTACGAGCAGTACTTC
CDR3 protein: CASSVRGGPYEQYF

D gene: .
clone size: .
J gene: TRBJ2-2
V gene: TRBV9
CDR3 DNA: TGTGCCAGCAGCGAGGGAAAGGGTGGGACGAACACCGGGGAGCTGTTTTTT
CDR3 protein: CASSEGKGGTNTGELFF

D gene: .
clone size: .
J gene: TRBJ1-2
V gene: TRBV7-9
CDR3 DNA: TGTGCCAGCAGCTTAGACGGGACAACCAAAAATGGCTACACCTTC
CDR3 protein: CASSLDGTTKNGYTF

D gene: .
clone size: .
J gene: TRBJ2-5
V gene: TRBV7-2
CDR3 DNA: TGTGCCAGCAGCTTGAGCCCGATCCAAGAGACCCAGTACTTC
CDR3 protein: CASSLSPIQETQYF

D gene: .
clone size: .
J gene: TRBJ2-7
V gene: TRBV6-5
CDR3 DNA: TGTGCCAGCAGTTCAACCCGGACCGGGCACTACGAGCAGTACTTC
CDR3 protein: CASSSTRTGHYEQYF

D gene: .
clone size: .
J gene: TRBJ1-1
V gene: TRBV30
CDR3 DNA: TGTGCCTGGAGTGTACTTATGAACACTGAAGCTTTCTTT
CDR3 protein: CAWSVLMNTEAFF

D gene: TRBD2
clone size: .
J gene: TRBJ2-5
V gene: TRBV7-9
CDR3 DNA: TGTGCCAGCAGCTTAATGGGACTAGCGGGAGGAGAGACCCAGTACTTC
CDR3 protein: CASSLMGLAGGETQYF

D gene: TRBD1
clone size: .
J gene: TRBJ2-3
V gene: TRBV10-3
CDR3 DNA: TGTGCCATCATGTCGGACAGGGAATTCACAGATACGCAGTATTTT
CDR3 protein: CAIMSDREFTDTQYF

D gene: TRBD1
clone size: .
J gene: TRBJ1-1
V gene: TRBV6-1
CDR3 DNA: TGTGCCAGCAGGCCGGGACAGGGGCTGAACACTGAAGCTTTCTTT
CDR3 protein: CASRPGQGLNTEAFF

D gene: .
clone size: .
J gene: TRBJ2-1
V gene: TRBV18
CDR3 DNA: TGTGCCAGCTCACGGTTTTCTGGGTACAATGAGCAGTTCTTC
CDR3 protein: CASSRFSGYNEQFF

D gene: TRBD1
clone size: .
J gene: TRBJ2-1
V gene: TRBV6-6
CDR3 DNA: TGTGCCAGCAGTCCCGGACAGGGCCTCTACAATGAGCAGTTCTTC
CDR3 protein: CASSPGQGLYNEQFF

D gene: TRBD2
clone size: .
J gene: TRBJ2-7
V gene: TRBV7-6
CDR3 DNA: TGTGCCAGCAGCTTAATCGGGGGGATCCAGTCCGAGCAGTACTTC
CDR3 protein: CASSLIGGIQSEQYF

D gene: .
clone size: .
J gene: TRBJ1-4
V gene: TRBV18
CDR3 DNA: TGTGCCACCTCGGCGGGGACGGGCGAAAAACTGTTTTTT
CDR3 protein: CATSAGTGEKLFF

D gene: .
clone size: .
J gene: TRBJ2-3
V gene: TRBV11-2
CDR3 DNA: TGTGCCAGCAGCTCTCTAAAAGAAGCAGATACGCAGTATTTT
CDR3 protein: CASSSLKEADTQYF

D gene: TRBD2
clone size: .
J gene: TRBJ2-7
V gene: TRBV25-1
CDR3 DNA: TGTGCCAGCAGTGAAGGGGGGACTAGCCAACAAGAGCAGTACTTC
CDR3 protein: CASSEGGTSQQEQYF

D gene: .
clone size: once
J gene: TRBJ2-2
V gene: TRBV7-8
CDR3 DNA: TGTGCCAGCAGAAAACCAGGGGCGAACACCGGGGAGCTGTTTTTT
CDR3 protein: CASRKPGANTGELFF